These 9 T cell receptor beta chains were all obtained from the same sample, sequenced in a study of identical twins (TCRdb year 2016). The library relied on 5' RACE. The instrument was an Illumina HiSeq 2000. The public sequencing data were trimmed at Q25 with fastp and processed into clonotypes with MiXCR by TCRdb, which kept only in-frame beta chains. Rows matching on CDR3 protein sequence are summarized as one entry with the most common DNA and genes. The sample table contains 200,000 to 300,000 distinct CDR3 sequences; only one count was recorded for about 10% of them. 8% to 10% of the sample is taken by the ten largest. The sample consisted of memory T cells sorted from blood. Interpreted using the paper, the cell subset or site label stands for: CD45RO+ enriched T cells. Receptor source: a man in his fifties in good health.

This clonotype has ten or more counts. The chain has TRBV28 and TRBJ1-2; D is unresolved. The germline gives CDR1 MDHEN, CDR2 SYDVKM. CDR3 length: 13 residues. V gave up 8 bases and J gave up 4 bases, with 14 bases separating them. CDR3 sequence (DNA): TGTGCCAGCGGTCCAGCCGGAAGCTATGGCTACACCTTC. Protein sequence: CASGPAGSYGYTF.

This clonotype was observed a few times. The gene calls are TRBV11-1 and TRBJ1-1; D gene uncertain. Between the trimmed V and J ends, which lost 6 bases and 1 base, there was a span of 27 bases. Per germline, CDR1 SGHAT and CDR2 FQDESV (reference sequence). There are 19 residues in the CDR3. Here the CDR3 reads CASRFARWMETAPNTEAFF. In nucleotides, the CDR3 is TGTGCCAGCAGGTTCGCTCGGTGGATGGAAACAGCGCCGAACACTGAAGCTTTCTTT.

This clonotype turned up a few times. The genes are TRBV9 and TRBJ1-3; 9 bases map to TRBD1. Germline V gene sequence: CDR1 SGDLS, CDR2 YYNGEE. Trimming took 0 bases from V and 4 from J; bases not matched to a gene: 8. The CDR3 extends over 17 amino acids. The CDR3: CASSVGAGQGTGNTIYF. CDR3 nucleotide sequence: TGTGCCAGCAGCGTAGGAGCCGGACAGGGGACCGGAAACACCATATATTTT.

This clonotype was observed at least ten times. This sequence joins TRBV20-1 and TRBJ2-7; D is perhaps TRBD2 (5 bases). The CDR3 covers 15 residues. The V gene's germline CDR1 is DFQATT and CDR2 SNEGSKA (reference sequence). Deletions cut 0 bases from V and 0 bases from J, with 12 bases between. In DNA form, the CDR3 reads TGCAGTGCTAGAGACTCCCTGGCGGGCTCCTACGAGCAGTACTTC. Translated: CSARDSLAGSYEQYF.

This clonotype was seen a few times. The chain links TRBV6-1 to TRBJ1-6, with 7 bases aligning to TRBD1. V lost 4 bases and J lost 8; bases outside the gene matches: 8. The germline gives CDR1 MNHNS, CDR2 SASEGT. The CDR3 spans 15 residues. This CDR3 is CASSADRLFYSPLHF. In DNA form, the CDR3 reads TGTGCCAGCAGTGCGGACAGGTTATTTTATTCACCCCTCCACTTT.

This clonotype was observed many times. The J gene is TRBJ1-1, the V gene TRBV5-4; D remains unclear. Germline V CDR1 and CDR2: SGHNT, YYREEE (reference sequence). V lost 6 bases, J lost 3 bases, and 12 bases lay in between. CDR3 size: 13 residues. The DNA for the CDR3 is TGTGCCAGCAACCTACAGCCGTACACTGAAGCTTTCTTT. It yields the protein CASNLQPYTEAFF.

The rearrangement joins TRBV5-1 to TRBJ2-1; 13 nucleotides agree with TRBD2. CDR1 is SGHRS and CDR2 is YFSETQ in the germline V gene. The ends lost 0 bases at V and 9 bases at J; junction bases unmatched: 6. The CDR3 is 16 amino acids. The CDR3 nucleotides are TGCGCCAGCAGCTTGGGGACTAGCGGGAGTCAGAGTGAGCAGTTCTTC. It specifies CASSLGTSGSQSEQFF.

The table lists this clonotype with many counts. The rearrangement joins TRBV5-6 to TRBJ2-3, with a weak D call TRBD1 (6 bases). The CDR3 covers 16 residues. V shed 4 bases and J shed 0 bases, with 15 bases lying between them. Germline V gene lookup returns CDR1 SGHDT and CDR2 YYEEEE. CDR3 residues: CASSRKWGRSTDTQYF. The CDR3 nucleotides read TGTGCCAGCAGCCGAAAGTGGGGGCGAAGCACAGATACGCAGTATTTT.

This clonotype was counted ten times or more. V gene TRBV4-2 combines with J gene TRBJ1-2; 8 bases map to TRBD1. CDR3 length: 14 amino acids. The junction had 5 bases not matched to a gene; V was cut back by 2 bases and J by 6 bases. Germline-derived CDR1 and CDR2 are LGHNA and YNFKEQ. The CDR3 DNA follows: TGTGCCAGCAGCCAACGGACAGGGTACCATGGCTACACCTTC. The encoded protein is CASSQRTGYHGYTF.